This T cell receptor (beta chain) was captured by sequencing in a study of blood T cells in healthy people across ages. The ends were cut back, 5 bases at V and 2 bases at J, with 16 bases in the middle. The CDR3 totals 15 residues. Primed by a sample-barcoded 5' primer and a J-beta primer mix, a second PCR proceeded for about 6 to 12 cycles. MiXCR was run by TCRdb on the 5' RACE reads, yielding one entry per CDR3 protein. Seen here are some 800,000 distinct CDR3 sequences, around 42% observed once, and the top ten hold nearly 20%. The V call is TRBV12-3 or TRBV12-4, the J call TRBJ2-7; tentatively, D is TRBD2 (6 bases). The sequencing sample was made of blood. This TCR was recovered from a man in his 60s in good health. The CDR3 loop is CASSRGLKIPYEQYF. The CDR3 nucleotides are TGTGCCAGCAGTCGGGGACTTAAAATCCCCTACGAGCAGTACTTC.